A single sample is the source of the 18 T cell receptor beta chains below, sequenced in a study of shared clonotypes between healthy human individuals (dated by TCRdb to between 2020 and 2021). The library was prepared using the immunoSEQ multiplex PCR assay. TCRdb retrieved this table from immuneACCESS and kept in-frame rearrangements only. Not all clones are present; in checked studies, unresolved V genes account for under half, and no reason is known for the remainder. Here the sample has some 530,000 clones; roughly 80% occur a single time. The ten top clones hold roughly an eighth of the sample. Material for sequencing was PBMCs. Receptors originate from a woman in her thirties or forties in good health. Some clones in this sample may be carry-over from other donors' samples.

This chain connects TRBV7-2 to TRBJ2-3; possibly TRBD2 for D (6 bases). CDR3 length equals 17 residues. Trimming stripped 5 bases from V and 6 bases from J, with 24 bases between. Germline V lookup: CDR1 SGHTA, CDR2 FQGNSA. The chain's CDR3 is CASSTRDFVRIYDTQYF. The CDR3 DNA reads TGTGCCAGCAGCACCCGGGACTTCGTCCGTATTTATGATACGCAGTATTTT.

This sequence joins TRBV6-1 and TRBJ2-3; a possible D gene is TRBD1 (6 bases). Trimming pared 3 bases from V and 7 bases from J, leaving 14 bases between. CDR3 length: 14 amino acids. The germline CDR1 and CDR2 sequences are MNHNS and SASEGT. The CDR3 nucleotides read TGTGCCAGCAGTGAGTCGCAGGGGAGATATACGCAGTATTTT. It encodes CASSESQGRYTQYF.

Notes on this clone: A far larger clone is one nucleotide away, so this likely arose from a read error. At the DNA level, this CDR3 is encoded by other sequences in the same sample as well. The chain has TRBV4-1 and TRBJ2-3; D remains unclear. CDR3 length equals 15 residues. Per germline, CDR1 MGHRA and CDR2 YSYEKL. The CDR3 loop is CASSRPGGGTDTQYF. CDR3 sequence (DNA): TGCGCCAGTAGCCGTCCGGGCGGAGGCACAGATACGCAGTATTTT.

The chain is built from TRBV7-9 and TRBJ2-2, with D perhaps TRBD1 or TRBD2 (5 bases each). CDR3 length: 13 amino acids. The ends were cut back, 0 bases at V and 6 bases at J, with 5 bases in the middle. Germline CDR1 and CDR2: SEHNR and FQNEAQ (reference sequence). The CDR3 coding sequence is TGTGCCAGCAGCTTAGCGGGGGCCGGGGAGCTGTTTTTT. As protein: CASSLAGAGELFF.

This clone was counted a single time. The V and J genes are TRBV11-2 and TRBJ1-4; 8 bases agree with TRBD1. Germline V gene data show CDR1 as SGHAT and CDR2 as FQNNGV. The CDR3 has 18 amino acids. V lost 4 bases and J lost 1; bases outside the gene matches: 11. In DNA form, the CDR3 reads TGTGCCAGCAGCTCAAGGGGACAGGTGCCTATAACTAATGAAAAACTGTTTTTT. Translating it yields CASSSRGQVPITNEKLFF.

CDR3 bases: TGTGCCAGCAGCATAATGGGACTGCAAGAGACCCAGTACTTC. It translates to CASSIMGLQETQYF. The chain employs TRBV11-2 and TRBJ2-5; D might be TRBD2 (6 bases). Trimming shortened V by 5 bases and J by 2 bases, and 12 bases separated the two germline ends. The CDR3 consists of 14 residues. CDR1 and CDR2 from the germline V gene are SGHAT and FQNNGV. The full variable domain, with the rest looked up from reference TRBV11-2 and TRBJ2-5, is EAGVAQSPRYKIIEKRQSVAFWCNPISGHATLYWYQQILGQGPKLLIQFQNNGVVDDSQLPKDRFSAERLKGVDSTLKIQPAKLEDSAVYLCASSIMGLQETQYFGPGTRLLVL.

This clone was observed at least ten times. The chain joins TRBV6-1 to TRBJ1-2; D gene ambiguous. Germline assignment: CDR1 MNHNS and CDR2 SASEGT. CDR3 size: 14 residues. Trimming stripped 1 base from V and 6 bases from J, with 12 bases between. CDR3 bases: TGTGCCAGCAGTGAAGGAGAGGGAGGTAATGGCTACACCTTC. Translated: CASSEGEGGNGYTF.

The sample holds one count of this clone. This sequence is one base from a far larger clone and is likely a read error. The sample carries other DNA sequences with the same CDR3. The chain links TRBV11-2 to TRBJ2-3; D might be TRBD2 (6 bases). Germline CDR1 reads SGHAT; CDR2 reads FQNNGV. The CDR3 is 15 residues long. As DNA, the CDR3 is TGCGCCAGCAGCTTAGAAGGGACTCACACAGATACGCAGTATTTT. It encodes CASSLEGTHTDTQYF.

The V and J genes are TRBV28 and TRBJ2-1; 11 positions agree with TRBD1. This CDR3 is 17 amino acids long. The J segment lost 0 bases and the V segment lost 6 bases, leaving 7 bases of the junction unmatched. Germline values: CDR1 MDHEN, CDR2 SYDVKM. The CDR3 sequence: CASRIWTGGVSYNEQFF. In DNA, the CDR3 is TGTGCCAGCAGAATCTGGACAGGGGGCGTCTCCTACAATGAGCAGTTCTTC.

As regards this clone: A far larger clone differs by one base, so this is likely a read error. The chain employs TRBV30 and TRBJ1-1; no firm D call. The CDR3 totals 14 residues. Germline loops: CDR1 GTSNPN, CDR2 SVGIG (reference sequence). The CDR3 spells CAWRDSPAGTEASF. Written as DNA, the CDR3 is TGTGCCTGGAGGGACTCGCCGGCGGGCACTGAAGCTTCCTTT.

A single count supports this clone. The chain links TRBV27 to TRBJ2-7, with a possible D match to TRBD1 (5 bases). CDR1 and CDR2 from the germline V gene are MNHEY and SMNVEV (reference sequence). This CDR3 is built from 15 residues. Trimming stripped 5 bases from V and 4 bases from J, with 18 bases between. The CDR3 region is CASSNFGLGRYEQYF. The CDR3 region has the DNA TGTGCCAGCAGTAATTTTGGATTGGGGCGATACGAGCAGTACTTC.

The V call is TRBV28, the J call TRBJ1-2, with D uncertain. Germline-derived CDR1 and CDR2 are MDHEN and SYDVKM. Trimming removed 4 bases at V and 6 bases at J, with 6 bases between. The CDR3 length is 11 residues. The chain's CDR3 is CASSWSHGYTF. CDR3 coding DNA: TGTGCCAGCAGTTGGAGCCATGGCTACACCTTC.

This sequence joins TRBV5-4 and TRBJ2-2; TRBD2 matches at 12 bases. Per germline, CDR1 SGHNT and CDR2 YYREEE (reference sequence). The CDR3 sequence is 17 residues long. Germline trimming cut 4 bases from V and 4 bases from J; bases unmatched to any gene: 8. The CDR3 here is CASSPEGTSGSTGELFF. The CDR3 nucleotides read TGTGCCAGCAGCCCAGAGGGGACTAGCGGGTCCACCGGGGAGCTGTTTTTT.

This clone has just a few counts. With a far larger clone one base away, a read error is the likely cause. The same CDR3 also results from other DNA sequences found in this sample. This sequence joins TRBV4-1 and TRBJ2-5, with D unclear. The DNA end is more similar to TRBJ2-7, so the J call may be wrong. Germline V gene data show CDR1 as MGHRA and CDR2 as YSYEKL. CDR3 length: 13 residues. The chain's CDR3 is CASSQVGGYEQYF. DNA for the CDR3: TGTGCCAGCAGCCAAGTAGGTGGCTACGAGCAGTACTTC.

This clone has only a few counts. In the same sample, other DNA sequences code for this CDR3. V usage is TRBV28 and J usage is TRBJ2-5, with a tentative D call TRBD1 (6 bases). The closer fit of TRBJ2-7 to the DNA end suggests the J call may be wrong. CDR3 size: 15 residues. Germline CDR1 is MDHEN and CDR2 is SYDVKM. The CDR3 sequence: CASTPPAMTGYEQYF. The CDR3 DNA reads as TGTGCCAGCACCCCCCCCGCAATGACAGGATACGAGCAGTACTTC.

The chain joins TRBV11-2 to TRBJ1-1; 10 bases fit TRBD1. From germline, CDR1 is SGHAT and CDR2 FQNNGV. V was clipped by 1 base and J by 11 bases; unmatched bases: 10. The CDR3 has 15 amino acids. CDR3 protein: CASSLGDRGPREAFF. In DNA form, the CDR3 reads TGTGCCAGCAGCTTAGGGGACAGGGGCCCGAGGGAGGCTTTCTTT.

The V call is TRBV28, the J call TRBJ2-7, with 8 nucleotides matching TRBD1. Looked up from germline, CDR1 is MDHEN and CDR2 is SYDVKM. The CDR3 sequence is 15 residues long. After removal of 3 bases from V and 0 bases from J, the junction contained 4 bases not matched to a gene. CDR3 loop: CASSFLDRDSYEQYF. The CDR3 DNA sequence: TGTGCCAGCAGTTTCTTGGACAGGGACTCCTACGAGCAGTACTTC.

This clone was recorded once. A single base is all that separates this from a far larger clone, so a read error is likely. The rearrangement uses TRBV29-1 and TRBJ2-6; D ambiguous. The CDR3 sequence is 13 residues long. Germline CDR1 and CDR2: SQVTM and ANQGSEA. Trimming stripped 3 bases from V and 4 bases from J, with 7 bases between. The CDR3 DNA is TGCAGCGTTGACCGGGCCGGGGCCAACGTCCTGACTTTC. Translating it yields CSVDRAGANVLTF.